This T cell receptor beta chain was identified during a study of neurological immune-mediated disorders. Study conclusions and caveats: Levels of TCR clonal expansion peaked in HTLV-1-associated myelopathy and reached their lowest in multiple sclerosis, under those of healthy controls. None of the CDR3 amino acid sequences found in expanded clones was shared across subjects. This suggests that the TCR-beta repertoires were private in all groups. Among 34 multiple sclerosis patients, phylogenetic grouping put the repertoires of 18 into a single related-CDR3 cluster, a possible signature.

TCRdb reprocessed the 5' RACE reads with MiXCR, giving one entry per CDR3 protein. The sample lists about 60,000 distinct CDR3 sequences; about 3.2% were seen once. In its sample, this clonotype was seen many times. The antigen remains undetermined. Trimming stripped 0 bases from V and 0 bases from J, with 7 bases between. The length of the CDR3 is 15 residues. CDR1 is SGDLS, CDR2 YYNGEE, per germline. The J gene is TRBJ2-1, the V gene TRBV9, with D uncertain. This clonotype was obtained from an older woman with multiple sclerosis. Sequences were obtained from PBMCs. The CDR3 spells CASSVGANSYNEQFF. The CDR3 nucleotides are TGTGCCAGCAGCGTAGGCGCGAACTCCTACAATGAGCAGTTCTTC.